Following are 20 T cell receptor beta chains from one sample sequenced in a study of esophageal squamous cell carcinoma under preoperative chemotherapy. In TCRdb, the PCR reads were re-called with MiXCR into one record per CDR3 protein. The sample records about 30,000 distinct CDR3 sequences, roughly 50% being singletons. Time point in this sample: before preoperative PTX-NDP chemotherapy. Sampling was conducted from a patient given preoperative chemotherapy. Receptor source: a human donor with esophageal squamous cell carcinoma. The donor label of this sample is uncertain.

In its sample, this clonotype was seen many times. A clone one base away is much larger, so this may be a read error. The chain couples TRBV11-1 to TRBJ2-1; a weak D match, TRBD1 (6 bases). The DNA end lines up better with TRBJ2-7; the J call may be wrong. The CDR3 covers 14 residues. The germline gives CDR1 SGHAT, CDR2 FQDESV (reference sequence). For the CDR3, the DNA is TGTGCCAGCAGCTTACTCGCAGGGGACAATGAGCAGTACTTC. Translating gives CASSLLAGDNEQYF.

The chain links TRBV19 to TRBJ2-4; D not certain. Germline-derived CDR1 and CDR2 are LNHDA and SQIVND (reference sequence). The CDR3 length is 13 residues. V lost 4 bases and J 3 bases, leaving 7 bases between the germline ends. The CDR3 here is CASSNIYKNIQYF. CDR3 DNA sequence: TGTGCCAGTAGTAACATTTACAAAAACATTCAGTACTTC.

Concerning this clonotype itself: One end of the junction does not line up with germline, which may come from a read error. CDR3 amino acids: CASGVLRGRDPDTQYF. CDR3 nucleotide sequence: TGTGCCAGCGGGGTACTCCGGGGGCGGGACCCAGATACGCAGTATTTC. The chain employs TRBV7-9 and TRBJ2-3; D may match TRBD1 or TRBD2 (6 bases each). The CDR3 sequence is 16 residues long. Germline values: CDR1 SEHNR, CDR2 FQNEAQ (reference sequence).

The chain carries TRBV12-3 or TRBV12-4 and TRBJ2-3; 10 bases are shared with TRBD2. The CDR3 contains 16 residues. The ends lost 5 bases at V and 4 bases at J; junction bases unmatched: 9. The DNA of the CDR3 is TGTGCCAGCAGTCTCCAGCGGGGGGGCCGGGCAGATACGCAGTATTTT. Translating it yields CASSLQRGGRADTQYF.

Of note for this clonotype: A read error may produce the germline difference seen at one junction end. The V gene is TRBV6-2 or TRBV6-3, the J gene TRBJ2-4; D possibly corresponds to TRBD2 (5 bases). Germline CDR1 is MNHEY and CDR2 is SVGEGT. The length of the CDR3 is 15 residues. The DNA for the CDR3 is TGTGCCAGCAGCCTGGCGGTGGGAGCCAGAAATATGCAGTACTTT. Translation: CASSLAVGARNMQYF.

The rearrangement uses TRBV7-3 and TRBJ2-4; possible D gene TRBD2, 5 bases. Germline CDR1 and CDR2: SGHTA and FQGTGA. V was clipped by 5 bases and J by 12 bases, with 29 bases between them. The CDR3 sequence is 17 residues long. The DNA for the CDR3 is TGTGCCAGCAGCGTGGTGCCGGCGGGCCGTGACAAAGAGACTCAGTACTTC. Amino acid sequence: CASSVVPAGRDKETQYF.

Regarding this clonotype: Without the conserved terminal phenylalanine or tryptophan, this CDR3 likely stems from a read error. It is unclear where the CDR3 begins or ends on the DNA, so no DNA is shown, and the CDR3 is as TCRdb lists it. This sequence joins TRBV7-8 and TRBJ2-5; TRBD1, the table's D call, lacks a check against the DNA. In germline, CDR1 is SGHVS, CDR2 FQNEAQ. The CDR3 spans 13 residues, counting both ends. CDR3 region: CVGGKGCGATWHS.

This clonotype has at least ten counts. The V gene is TRBV7-2, the J gene TRBJ2-1; 13 bases match TRBD2. CDR3 length equals 16 residues. Germline V gene data show CDR1 as SGHTA and CDR2 as FQGNSA. The trim removed 5 bases at V and 7 bases at J, leaving 8 bases unmatched. The CDR3 is CASSPRTSGRENEQFF. The CDR3 DNA follows: TGTGCCAGCAGCCCCCGGACTAGCGGGAGAGAGAATGAGCAGTTCTTC.

This clonotype was found a few times. This may be a read error, as it is one base from a much larger clone. The rearrangement joins TRBV6-1 to TRBJ2-1, with D possibly TRBD1 on 5 matching bases. This CDR3 is 12 amino acids long. Trimming cost V 6 bases and J 13 bases, with 16 bases left between them. Germline CDR1 reads MNHNS; CDR2 reads SASEGT. CDR3 bases: TGTGCCAGCAGGGACGGACAAGAGACCCAGTTCTTC. Protein: CASRDGQETQFF.

The sample holds many counts of this clonotype. The rearrangement joins TRBV11-1 to TRBJ2-5, with 14 positions matching TRBD2. The CDR3 sequence is 15 residues long. The V and J ends lost 8 bases and 5 bases, in that order; junction bases with no gene match: 7. CDR1 is SGHAT, CDR2 FQDESV, per germline (reference sequence). DNA of the CDR3: TGTGCCAGCTACCCGGGACTAGCGGGAGTGGAGACCCAGTACTTC. Protein product: CASYPGLAGVETQYF.

V is TRBV7-8 and J is TRBJ2-2; 7 nucleotides align to TRBD1. The V and J ends lost 8 bases and 4 bases, in that order; junction bases with no gene match: 4. CDR1 is SGHVS and CDR2 is FQNEAQ in the germline V gene. CDR3 length equals 13 residues. The CDR3 here is CASHRGSTGELFF. Written as DNA, the CDR3 is TGTGCCAGCCACAGGGGAAGCACCGGGGAGCTGTTTTTT.

This chain uses TRBV7-2 with TRBJ2-5; D might be TRBD2 (7 bases). The V gene's germline CDR1 is SGHTA and CDR2 FQGNSA. CDR3 length: 18 residues. Between the trimmed V and J ends, which lost 4 bases and 3 bases, there was a span of 24 bases. As DNA, the CDR3 is TGTGCCAGCAGCTATAGGGGGAGGGCGGCCCAAGACAAAGAGACCCAGTACTTC. Protein sequence: CASSYRGRAAQDKETQYF.

In regard to this clonotype: An end of the junction differs from the germline gene, which may be a read error. The rearrangement joins TRBV7-6 to TRBJ2-5; a weak D match, TRBD2 (6 bases). The CDR3 covers 17 residues. Germline V gene lookup returns CDR1 SGHVS and CDR2 FNYEAQ. The CDR3 loop reads CASSPRGCDGSGATQHF. DNA for the CDR3: TGTGCCAGCAGCCCTCGTGGCTGTGATGGTTCGGGAGCGACCCAACACTTC.

The V and J genes are TRBV7-3 and TRBJ2-2, with D hard to call. The ends were cut back, 3 bases at V and 4 bases at J, with 6 bases in the middle. The CDR3 runs 13 residues. CDR1 SGHTA and CDR2 FQGTGA come from the germline V gene. The CDR3 here is CASSFITTGELFF. The CDR3 bases are TGTGCCAGCAGCTTTATCACCACCGGGGAGCTGTTTTTT.

This clonotype has a count of ten or more. The CDR3 DNA reads as TGTGCCAGCAGCTTAATTGGGACCTCCTACGAGCAGTACTTC. Its protein is CASSLIGTSYEQYF. V is TRBV7-2 and J is TRBJ2-7; the D call may be TRBD1 or TRBD2 (5 bases each). Germline V lookup: CDR1 SGHTA, CDR2 FQGNSA. This CDR3 spans 14 amino acids. Trimming left V 2 bases short and J 0 bases short, with 8 bases between.

The rearrangement links TRBV11-3 to TRBJ2-5; 11 nucleotides align to TRBD2. The CDR3 runs to 15 residues. Germline trimming cut 0 bases from V and 11 bases from J; bases unmatched to any gene: 8. The germline gives CDR1 SGHNT, CDR2 YENEEA. This chain's CDR3 is CASSLDGLAGDEQYF. CDR3 nucleotide sequence: TGTGCCAGCAGCTTAGACGGACTAGCGGGCGATGAGCAGTACTTC.

This clonotype was detected once. This CDR3 is CASTPPSVSRDKETQYF. The CDR3 DNA sequence: TGTGCCAGCACCCCCCCAAGCGTGAGCCGTGACAAAGAGACTCAGTACTTC. The rearrangement links TRBV7-7 to TRBJ2-4, with D hard to call. The CDR3 is 17 amino acids. Trimming pared 7 bases from V and 12 bases from J, leaving 31 bases between. Germline V gene lookup returns CDR1 SSHAT and CDR2 FNYEAQ (reference sequence). Full variable domain (remainder filled in from reference TRBV7-7 and TRBJ2-4): GAGVSQSPRYKVTKRGQDVTLRCDPISSHATLYWYQQALGQGPEFLTYFNYEAQPDKSGLPSDRFSAERPEGSISTLTIQRTEQRDSAMYRCASTPPSVSRDKETQYFGAGTRLSVL.

This clonotype has more than one count but fewer than ten. The V and J genes are TRBV6-1 and TRBJ2-1; TRBD1 aligns across 7 bases. The CDR3 runs 19 residues. Trimming cost V 9 bases and J 8 bases; bases outside gene matches: 28. Germline values: CDR1 MNHNS, CDR2 SASEGT. CDR3 residues: CASPHKPGDRVISNDEQFF. Written as DNA, the CDR3 is TGTGCCAGTCCTCATAAGCCCGGAGACAGGGTGATATCGAACGATGAGCAGTTCTTC.

This clonotype was seen a handful of times. The chain recombines TRBV10-3 with TRBJ1-6; no firm D call. With 0 bases removed from V and 5 bases from J, the gap between germline ends came to 8 bases. Looked up from germline, CDR1 is ENHRY and CDR2 is SYGVKD. This CDR3 is 15 amino acids long. The CDR3 region has the DNA TGTGCCATCAGTGAGTCGGAAGGGAATAATTCACCCCTCCACTTT. Its protein is CAISESEGNNSPLHF.

This clonotype was observed a handful of times. A much larger clonotype is one base distant, so this may be a read error. The V gene is TRBV11-2, the J gene TRBJ2-4; D remains ambiguous. V was pared by 4 bases and J by 13 bases, with 17 bases between. Germline-derived CDR1 and CDR2 are SGHAT and FQNNGV. There are 13 residues in the CDR3. The CDR3 DNA sequence: TGTGCCAGCAGCTCAACGCCCGGCGATGAGCAGTACTTC. Translating it yields CASSSTPGDEQYF.